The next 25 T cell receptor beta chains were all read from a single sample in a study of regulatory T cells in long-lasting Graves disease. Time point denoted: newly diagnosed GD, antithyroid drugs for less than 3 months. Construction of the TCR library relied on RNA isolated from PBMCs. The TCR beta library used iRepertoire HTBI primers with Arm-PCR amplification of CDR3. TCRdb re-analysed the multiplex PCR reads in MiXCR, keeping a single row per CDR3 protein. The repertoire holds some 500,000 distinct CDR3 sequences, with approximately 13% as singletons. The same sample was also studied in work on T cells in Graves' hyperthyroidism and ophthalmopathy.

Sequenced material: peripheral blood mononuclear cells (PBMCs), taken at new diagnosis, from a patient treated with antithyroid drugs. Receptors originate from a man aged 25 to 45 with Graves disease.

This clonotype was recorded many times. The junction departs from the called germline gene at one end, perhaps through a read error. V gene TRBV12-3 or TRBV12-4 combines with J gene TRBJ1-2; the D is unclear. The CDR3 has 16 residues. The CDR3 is CASSFARRGEGYGYAF. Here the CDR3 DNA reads TGTGCCAGCAGTTTCGCTCGCCGGGGTGAAGGCTATGGCTACGCCTTC.

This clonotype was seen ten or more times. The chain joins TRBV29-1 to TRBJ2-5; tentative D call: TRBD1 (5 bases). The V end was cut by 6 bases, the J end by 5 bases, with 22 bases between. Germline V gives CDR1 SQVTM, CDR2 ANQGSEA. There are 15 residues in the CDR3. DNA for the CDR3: TGCAGCGTCCAATTAACGTATGGGGCCCGGGAGACCCAGTACTTC. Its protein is CSVQLTYGARETQYF. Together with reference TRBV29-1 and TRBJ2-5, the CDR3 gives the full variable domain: SAVISQKPSRDICQRGTSLTIQCQVDSQVTMMFWYRQQPGQSLTLIATANQGSEATYESGFVIDKFPISRPNLTFSTLTVSNMSPEDSSIYLCSVQLTYGARETQYFGPGTRLLVL.

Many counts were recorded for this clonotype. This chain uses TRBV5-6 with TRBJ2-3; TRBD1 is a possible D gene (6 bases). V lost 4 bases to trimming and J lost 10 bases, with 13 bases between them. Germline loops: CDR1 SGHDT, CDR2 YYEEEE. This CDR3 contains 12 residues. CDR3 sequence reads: CASSVRGNPQYF. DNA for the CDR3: TGTGCCAGCAGCGTGAGGGGGAACCCGCAGTATTTT.

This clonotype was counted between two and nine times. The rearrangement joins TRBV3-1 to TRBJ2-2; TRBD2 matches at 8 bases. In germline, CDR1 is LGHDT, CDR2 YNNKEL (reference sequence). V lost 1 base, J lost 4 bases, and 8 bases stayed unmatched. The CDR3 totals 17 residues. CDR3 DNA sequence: TGTGCCAGCAGCCAAGGCTGGGCGGGAGGCGTCACCGGGGAGCTGTTTTTT. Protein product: CASSQGWAGGVTGELFF. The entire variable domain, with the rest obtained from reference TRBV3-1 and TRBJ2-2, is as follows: DTAVSQTPKYLVTQMGNDKSIKCEQNLGHDTMYWYKQDSKKFLKIMFSYNNKELIINETVPNRFSPKSPDKAHLNLHINSLELGDSAVYFCASSQGWAGGVTGELFFGEGSRLTVL.

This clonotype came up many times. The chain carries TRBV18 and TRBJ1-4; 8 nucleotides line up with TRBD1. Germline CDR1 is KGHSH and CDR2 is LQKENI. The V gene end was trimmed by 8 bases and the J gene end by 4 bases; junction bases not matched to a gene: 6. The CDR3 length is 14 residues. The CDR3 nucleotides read TGTGCCAGCAGCCCTGACAGGGGTAATGAAAAACTGTTTTTT. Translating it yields CASSPDRGNEKLFF.

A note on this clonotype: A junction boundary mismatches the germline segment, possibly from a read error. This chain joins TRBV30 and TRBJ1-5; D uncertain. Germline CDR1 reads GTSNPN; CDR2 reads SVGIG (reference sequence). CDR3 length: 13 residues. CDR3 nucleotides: TGTGGCTGGAGTGTAAGCTTATATCAGCCCCAGCATTTT. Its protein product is CGWSVSLYQPQHF.

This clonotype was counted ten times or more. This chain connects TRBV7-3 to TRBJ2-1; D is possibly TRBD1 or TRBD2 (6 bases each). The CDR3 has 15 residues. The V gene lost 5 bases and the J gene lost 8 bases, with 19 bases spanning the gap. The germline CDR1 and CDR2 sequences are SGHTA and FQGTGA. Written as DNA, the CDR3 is TGTGCCAGCAGCCTACAGGGAGGTAAGAGCGATGAGCAGTTCTTC. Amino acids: CASSLQGGKSDEQFF. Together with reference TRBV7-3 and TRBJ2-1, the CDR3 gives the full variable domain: GAGVSQTPSNKVTEKGKYVELRCDPISGHTALYWYRQSLGQGPEFLIYFQGTGAADDSGLPNDRFFAVRPEGSVSTLKIQRTERGDSAVYLCASSLQGGKSDEQFFGPGTRLTVL.

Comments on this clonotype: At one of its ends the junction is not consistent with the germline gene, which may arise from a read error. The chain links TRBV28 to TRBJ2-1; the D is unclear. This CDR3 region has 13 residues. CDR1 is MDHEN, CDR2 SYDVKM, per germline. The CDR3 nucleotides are TGCGCCAGCACCCCCCGGGCCCCGGGTGAGCAGTTCTTC. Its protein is CASTPRAPGEQFF.

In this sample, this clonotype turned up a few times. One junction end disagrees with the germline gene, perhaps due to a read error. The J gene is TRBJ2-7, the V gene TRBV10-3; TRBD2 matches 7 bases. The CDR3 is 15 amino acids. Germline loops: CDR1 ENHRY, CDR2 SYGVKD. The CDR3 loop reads CAIRPGVAGSYERYF. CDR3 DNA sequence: TGTGCCATCAGGCCCGGGGTAGCGGGCTCCTACGAGCGGTACTTC.

The CDR3 loop is CASCVSIYSNQPQHF. The CDR3 DNA reads as TGTGCCAGCTGTGTATCCATCTATAGCAATCAGCCCCAGCATTTT. V gene TRBV6-2 or TRBV6-3 combines with J gene TRBJ1-5; D call uncertain. Germline lookup yields CDR1 MNHEY and CDR2 SVGEGT. CDR3 length equals 15 residues. Trimming removed 8 bases at V and 0 bases at J, with 14 bases between.

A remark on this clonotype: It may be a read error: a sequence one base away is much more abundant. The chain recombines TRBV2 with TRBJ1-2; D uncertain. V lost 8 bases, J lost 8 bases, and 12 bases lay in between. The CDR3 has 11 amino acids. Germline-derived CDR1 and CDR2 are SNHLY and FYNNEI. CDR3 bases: TGTGCCAGCCCGGAGGCAAGCGGCTACACCTTC. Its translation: CASPEASGYTF.

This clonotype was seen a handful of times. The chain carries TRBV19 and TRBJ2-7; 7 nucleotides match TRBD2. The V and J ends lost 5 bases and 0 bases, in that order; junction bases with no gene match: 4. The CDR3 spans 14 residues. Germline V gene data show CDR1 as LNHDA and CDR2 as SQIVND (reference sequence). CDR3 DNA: TGTGCCAGTAGTTACGGGAGGAGCTCCTACGAGCAGTACTTC. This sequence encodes CASSYGRSSYEQYF.

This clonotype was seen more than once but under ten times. The CDR3, as DNA: TGTGCCATCAGTGAGGTTGGGACTACCTACGAGCAGTACTTC. This sequence encodes CAISEVGTTYEQYF. This chain uses TRBV10-3 with TRBJ2-7; 7 bases fit TRBD2. CDR3 length: 14 residues. The V gene's germline CDR1 is ENHRY and CDR2 SYGVKD. V trimming: 2 bases; J trimming: 2 bases; junction bases outside the gene matches: 3.

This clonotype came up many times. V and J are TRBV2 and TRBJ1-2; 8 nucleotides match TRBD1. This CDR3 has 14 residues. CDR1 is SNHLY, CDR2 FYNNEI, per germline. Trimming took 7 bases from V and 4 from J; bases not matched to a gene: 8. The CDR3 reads CASTHRTGSYGYTF. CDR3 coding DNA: TGTGCCAGCACCCATCGGACAGGGTCCTATGGCTACACCTTC. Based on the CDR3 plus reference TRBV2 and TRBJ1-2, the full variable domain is EPEVTQTPSHQVTQMGQEVILRCVPISNHLYFYWYRQILGQKVEFLVSFYNNEISEKSEIFDDQFSVERPDGSNFTLKIRSTKLEDSAMYFCASTHRTGSYGYTFGSGTRLTVV.

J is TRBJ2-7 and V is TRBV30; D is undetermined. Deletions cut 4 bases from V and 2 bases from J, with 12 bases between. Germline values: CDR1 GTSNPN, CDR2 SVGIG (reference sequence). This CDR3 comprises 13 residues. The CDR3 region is CAWTPVIPYEQYF. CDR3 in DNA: TGTGCCTGGACCCCCGTAATCCCCTACGAGCAGTACTTC.

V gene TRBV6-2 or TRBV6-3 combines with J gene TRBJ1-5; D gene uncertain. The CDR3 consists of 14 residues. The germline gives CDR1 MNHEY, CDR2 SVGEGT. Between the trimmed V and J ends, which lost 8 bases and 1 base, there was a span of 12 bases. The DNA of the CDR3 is TGTGCCAGCTCACACAGTGAGAGCAATCAGCCCCAGCATTTT. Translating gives CASSHSESNQPQHF.

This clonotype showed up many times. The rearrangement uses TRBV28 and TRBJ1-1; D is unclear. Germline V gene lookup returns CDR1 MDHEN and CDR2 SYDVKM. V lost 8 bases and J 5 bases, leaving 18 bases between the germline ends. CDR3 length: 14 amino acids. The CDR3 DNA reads TGTGCCAGCGAGAGCGATCATGAACGGACTGAAGCTTTCTTT. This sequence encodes CASESDHERTEAFF.

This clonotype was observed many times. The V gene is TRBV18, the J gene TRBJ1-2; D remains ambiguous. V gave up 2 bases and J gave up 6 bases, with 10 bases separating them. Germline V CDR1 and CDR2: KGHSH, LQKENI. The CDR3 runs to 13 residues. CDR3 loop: CASSPWQDDGYTF. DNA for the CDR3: TGTGCCAGCTCACCATGGCAGGATGATGGCTACACCTTC.

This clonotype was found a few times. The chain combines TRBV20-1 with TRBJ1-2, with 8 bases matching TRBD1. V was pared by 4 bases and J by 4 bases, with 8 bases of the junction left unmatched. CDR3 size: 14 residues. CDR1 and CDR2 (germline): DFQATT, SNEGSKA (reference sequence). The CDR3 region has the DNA TGCAGTGCTATAGCGCCAGGGGGCGGCTATGGCTACACCTTC. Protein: CSAIAPGGGYGYTF.

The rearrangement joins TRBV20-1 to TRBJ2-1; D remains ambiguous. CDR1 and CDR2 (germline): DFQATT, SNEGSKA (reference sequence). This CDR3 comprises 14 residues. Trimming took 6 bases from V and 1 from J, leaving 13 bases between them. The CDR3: CSASPTTSYNEQFF. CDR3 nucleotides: TGCAGTGCCTCGCCGACCACTTCCTACAATGAGCAGTTCTTC.

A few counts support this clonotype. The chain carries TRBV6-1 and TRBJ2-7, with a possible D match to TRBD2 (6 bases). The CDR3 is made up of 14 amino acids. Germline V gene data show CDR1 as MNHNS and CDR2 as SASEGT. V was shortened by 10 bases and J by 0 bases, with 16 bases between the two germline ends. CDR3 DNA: TGTGCCACTTGGTGGGAGGAAAGCTCCTACGAGCAGTACTTC. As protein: CATWWEESSYEQYF.

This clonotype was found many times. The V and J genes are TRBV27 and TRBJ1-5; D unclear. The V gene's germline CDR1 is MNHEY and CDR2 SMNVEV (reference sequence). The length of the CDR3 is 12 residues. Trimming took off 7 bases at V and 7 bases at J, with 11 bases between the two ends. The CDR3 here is CASKPGGQPQHF. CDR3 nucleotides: TGTGCCAGCAAACCCGGAGGGCAGCCCCAGCATTTT.

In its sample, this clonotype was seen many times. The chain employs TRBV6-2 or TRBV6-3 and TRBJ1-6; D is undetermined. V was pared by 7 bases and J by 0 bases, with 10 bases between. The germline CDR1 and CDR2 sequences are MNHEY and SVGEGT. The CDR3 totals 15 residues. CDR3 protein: CASKDPSSYNSPLHF. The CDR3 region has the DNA TGTGCCAGCAAAGATCCAAGCTCCTATAATTCACCCCTCCACTTT.

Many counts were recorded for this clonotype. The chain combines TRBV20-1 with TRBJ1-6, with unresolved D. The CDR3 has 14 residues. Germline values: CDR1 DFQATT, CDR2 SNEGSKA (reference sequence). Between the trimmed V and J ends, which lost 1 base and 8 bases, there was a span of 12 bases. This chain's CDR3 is CSARVAPGDSPLHF. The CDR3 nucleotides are TGCAGTGCTAGAGTGGCCCCGGGTGATTCACCCCTCCACTTT.

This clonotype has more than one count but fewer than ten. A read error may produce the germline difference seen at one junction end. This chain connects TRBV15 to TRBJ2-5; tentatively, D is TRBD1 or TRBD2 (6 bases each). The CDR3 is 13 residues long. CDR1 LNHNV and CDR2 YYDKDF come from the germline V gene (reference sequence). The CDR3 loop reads CATSRVYGGPLMW. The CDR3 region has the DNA TGTGCCACCAGCAGAGTGTATGGGGGGCCTCTCATGTGG.